This T cell receptor (beta chain) was sequenced during a study of blood T cell repertoires in COVID-19. Study-level information: Material from acute and convalescent COVID-19 was sourced from the United States, Italy and Spain. T cells, B-cell-depleted T cells, or PBMCs provided the cDNA or gDNA that served as material.

The authors' processing: Reference gene primer amplification in the assay estimated nucleated cell counts. Clones were sequenced by immunoSEQ multiplex PCR, and TCRdb holds only the in-frame ones, with some missing. The D gene and trimming were derived from the DNA, and the V and J assignments and clone size from that table. The table includes some 100,000 clones, 81% detected once. Germline CDR1 SGHVS, CDR2 FQNEAQ. The CDR3 is 15 amino acids. With V trimmed by 4 bases and J by 7 bases, 8 bases remained unmatched. Sequenced material: peripheral blood. The chain combines TRBV7-8 with TRBJ1-2, with 11 nucleotides matching TRBD1. This TCR was recovered from a human donor in a cohort sampled during active COVID-19. The CDR3 is CASSSSGQGAAGYTF. DNA of the CDR3: TGTGCCAGCAGCTCGTCAGGACAGGGGGCGGCTGGCTACACCTTC.